The text below deals with one T cell receptor (beta chain). This clone was seen a handful of times. It lacks a known antigen. The input lacks base qualities; no much larger clone sits a single base away. This sample is part of a study of CD8+ T cells in alopecia areata (dated by TCRdb to 2016 to 2019). Looking at the study overall: Treated patients were enrolled in an open-label pilot trial of oral tofacitinib, 5 to 10 mg twice daily, for moderate-to-severe alopecia areata. Tofacitinib-treated patients had biopsies at baseline and at 4 and 24 weeks of treatment, with a later scalp biopsy in several patients. RNA came from the PAXgene miRNA kit for fixed scalp, the miRNeasy kit for PBMCs, and the RNeasy kit for mouse skin. Human TCRbeta sequencing covered scalp tissue and sorted CD4+ and CD8+ peripheral blood T cells from patchy and totalis/universalis alopecia areata patients and healthy controls. TCRbeta CDR3 regions were amplified by immunoSEQ multiplex PCR with 35 Vbeta forward and 13 Jbeta reverse primers. Scalp clonality was compared among normal scalp (n=4), patchy alopecia areata scalp (n=8), and alopecia totalis/universalis scalp (n=8). High-throughput TCRbeta sequencing was used to examine T cell clonal expansion in alopecia areata in both the C3H/HeJ mouse model and human patients. Tofacitinib was administered for 6 to 18 months, and 6 months of follow-up off drug were then conducted to assess delayed response and recurrence.

V has 6 bases trimmed and J has 3 bases trimmed; junction bases matching no gene number 6. Including the terminal cysteine and phenylalanine, the CDR3 comprises 15 residues. Kept here is only the CDR3 DNA, which spans 45 bases and is read in frame from base 1. CDR1 and CDR2 are read off the germline V gene as MDHEN and SYDVKM. Receptors were amplified or captured by the immunoSEQ multiplex PCR assay. RNA was extracted from all samples and reverse transcribed into cDNA as template for TCR sequencing. SuperScript III was used to make first-strand cDNA, primed with a 2:1 mix of oligo-dT and random hexamers. A synthetic immune receptor repertoire was used to measure amplification bias, and any remaining bias was corrected computationally. In the paper's pipeline: Raw reads were preprocessed to remove errors, and CDR3 was defined by IMGT conventions from the conserved cysteine to phenylalanine. Clonality was calculated as 1 minus Shannon entropy normalized by log2 of the number of productive unique TCRs. Whether scalp clones were CD4 or CD8 was inferred by matching scalp TCRbeta sequences against CD4 and CD8 repertoires sorted from blood. What TCRdb holds here is the immuneACCESS table cut down to in-frame rearrangements. Part of the clones is not present; checked against another copy, under half of the missing clones reflect an unresolved V gene, and the others are unexplained. Clonal size and the V and J genes are those of that table, whereas D and trimming came from the DNA. This sample holds about 150,000 clones; 40% to 60% were observed only once. The ten largest make up roughly a fifth of the sample.

What the research found in general, with its limitations: Compared with normal scalp, lesional scalp, particularly in alopecia totalis/universalis, had higher clonality and more expanded CD8+ clones, which suggests antigenic drive. Compared with mice, TCR sequences shared between patients were less clear, possibly partly because of HLA diversity across the patient population. Scalp TCR repertoire analysis is complicated because resident alphabeta T cells in normal human skin are also sequenced, whereas mouse skin is dominated by gammadelta T cells.

The time point label of this sample denotes: baseline before oral tofacitinib. Peripheral blood and lesional scalp punch biopsies were obtained from patients with alopecia areata. PBMCs were isolated by density centrifugation and stained for CD3, CD4 and CD8, and CD4+ and CD8+ T cells were sorted on a FACSAria. The starting material was CD8+ T cells sorted from blood, obtained at week 0. The source is a human donor with alopecia areata. Recombination connected TRBV28 to TRBJ2-1; a stretch of 9 junction bases matches TRBD2. DNA sequence: TGTGCCAGCAGCCTTAGCGGGGGACTCTACAATGAGCAGTTCTTC. It translates to CASSLSGGLYNEQFF.